A single sample is the source of the 21 T cell receptor beta chains below, sequenced in a study of T cells after yellow fever vaccination. TCRdb independently ran MiXCR on the 5' RACE reads; one entry per CDR3 protein. The sample includes about 300,000 distinct CDR3 sequences, approximately 7% of them seen just once. Sequencing was performed on PBMCs, taken 45 days after the first yellow fever vaccination. Every receptor here comes from a man between 18 and 29 years old who received the YFV17D yellow fever vaccine.

This clonotype was detected ten times or more. The junction and the germline gene differ at one end; a read error may be behind it. The chain employs TRBV5-1 and TRBJ2-1, with 7 bases aligning to TRBD1. The germline V gene encodes CDR1 SGHRS and CDR2 YFSETQ. This CDR3 has 15 residues. The CDR3: CASSEPGGSYNEQFF. The CDR3 DNA is TGTGCCAGCAGTGAGCCAGGGGGCTCCTACAATGAGCAGTTCTTC.

This clonotype was seen at least ten times. The genes are TRBV20-1 and TRBJ2-2; no reliable D call. Germline values: CDR1 DFQATT, CDR2 SNEGSKA (reference sequence). V gave up 0 bases and J gave up 4 bases, with 12 bases separating them. CDR3 size: 15 residues. The CDR3 region is CSARDSGRSTGELFF. The CDR3, as DNA: TGCAGTGCTAGAGATTCGGGCAGGAGCACCGGGGAGCTGTTTTTT.

This clonotype was observed many times. The chain uses TRBV18 and TRBJ2-5, with TRBD1 matching 9 bases. Trimming cost V 1 base and J 3 bases; bases outside gene matches: 0. Germline V gene data show CDR1 as KGHSH and CDR2 as LQKENI. The CDR3 has 14 amino acids. The CDR3 sequence is CASSPRTGEETQYF. In DNA, the CDR3 is TGTGCCAGCTCACCACGGACAGGGGAAGAGACCCAGTACTTC.

The chain is built from TRBV4-3 and TRBJ2-1; D call uncertain. The CDR3 extends over 15 amino acids. Looked up from germline, CDR1 is LGHNA and CDR2 is YSLEER. V was pared by 0 bases and J by 4 bases, with 10 bases between. CDR3: CASSQEVSSYNEQFF. The CDR3 DNA reads TGCGCCAGCAGCCAAGAAGTGTCCAGTTACAATGAGCAGTTCTTC.

The chain carries TRBV10-3 and TRBJ2-6; D possibly uses TRBD1 or TRBD2 (5 bases each). Deletions cut 7 bases from V and 0 bases from J, with 10 bases between. CDR1 and CDR2 (germline): ENHRY, SYGVKD. CDR3 length: 15 residues. The CDR3 nucleotides read TGTGCCATCACCGAGGGGAGCTCTGGGGCCAACGTCCTGACTTTC. Translated: CAITEGSSGANVLTF.

The chain has TRBV3-1 and TRBJ1-2, with a tentative D call TRBD1 (5 bases). Germline V gene lookup returns CDR1 LGHDT and CDR2 YNNKEL (reference sequence). The V gene lost 1 base and the J gene lost 5 bases, with 14 bases spanning the gap. CDR3 length equals 15 residues. DNA of the CDR3: TGTGCCAGCAGCCAAGCTCCGACAGCTTCGTATGGCTACACCTTC. It encodes CASSQAPTASYGYTF.

The chain uses TRBV29-1 and TRBJ1-5; 8 positions agree with TRBD1. This CDR3 has 13 residues. Germline V gives CDR1 SQVTM, CDR2 ANQGSEA. V shed 6 bases and J 7 bases; nucleotides not matched to a gene: 8. The CDR3 loop is CSVRQGNGQPQHF. The CDR3, as DNA: TGCAGCGTGCGACAGGGGAACGGCCAGCCCCAGCATTTT.

The V gene is TRBV14, the J gene TRBJ1-2; D ambiguous. The germline V gene has CDR1 SGHDN and CDR2 FVKESK. The CDR3 runs to 16 residues. The V end was cut by 2 bases, the J end by 3 bases, with 16 bases between. The CDR3 region has the DNA TGTGCCAGCAGCCAACGGGTTGCGGGTGGGCACTATGGCTACACCTTC. It codes for CASSQRVAGGHYGYTF.

The table lists this clonotype with a few counts. The genes are TRBV7-8 and TRBJ2-1; D possibly corresponds to TRBD2 (6 bases). The V end lost 5 bases, the J end lost 8 bases, and 22 bases lay between the germline ends. The CDR3 runs to 16 residues. Germline assignment: CDR1 SGHVS and CDR2 FQNEAQ. CDR3 sequence reads: CASSLYRWGEADEQFF. The CDR3 DNA sequence: TGTGCCAGCAGCCTCTACCGGTGGGGGGAAGCGGATGAGCAGTTCTTC.

The chain employs TRBV27 and TRBJ1-5; D gene unclear. This CDR3 comprises 13 residues. The V gene's germline CDR1 is MNHEY and CDR2 SMNVEV (reference sequence). The germline V and J ends were trimmed by 5 bases and 7 bases, with 12 bases remaining between them. CDR3 region: CASSLDDLQPQHF. The CDR3 DNA reads TGTGCCAGCAGTCTTGATGACCTACAGCCCCAGCATTTT.

The chain couples TRBV6-2 or TRBV6-3 to TRBJ2-2; no reliable D call. V lost 4 bases and J 5 bases, leaving 8 bases between the germline ends. The CDR3 totals 13 residues. Germline V CDR1 and CDR2: MNHEY, SVGEGT. The CDR3 region is CASSLKTTGELFF. As DNA, the CDR3 is TGTGCCAGCAGTTTGAAGACGACCGGGGAGCTGTTTTTT.

J is TRBJ2-1 and V is TRBV12-5, with D maybe TRBD1 (5 bases). The CDR3 is 16 residues long. Germline V CDR1 and CDR2: LGHNT, FRNRAP. The V end lost 7 bases, the J end lost 4 bases, and 20 bases lay between the germline ends. The CDR3 DNA reads TGTGCTAGTGCTTCAAACAGAAAGGGGTATTACAATGAGCAGTTCTTC. This encodes CASASNRKGYYNEQFF.

The V gene is TRBV4-3, the J gene TRBJ2-7, with no clear D. V was clipped by 1 base and J by 5 bases, with 12 bases between them. Per germline, CDR1 LGHNA and CDR2 YSLEER. The CDR3 is made up of 14 amino acids. The CDR3 loop is CASSQALYSHEQYV. In DNA, the CDR3 is TGCGCCAGCAGCCAAGCCCTGTACAGCCACGAGCAGTACGTC.

V and J are TRBV4-1 and TRBJ2-1; D tentatively reads TRBD1 or TRBD2 (6 bases each). The CDR3 consists of 16 residues. Trimming removed 5 bases from V and 4 bases from J, with 18 bases in between. Germline values: CDR1 MGHRA, CDR2 YSYEKL. In nucleotides, the CDR3 is TGCGCCAGCAGCTCCCCGAGGGGGGATCCTTACAATGAGCAGTTCTTC. It specifies CASSSPRGDPYNEQFF.

The chain links TRBV4-1 to TRBJ1-2; a possible D gene is TRBD1 (5 bases). This CDR3 region has 16 residues. The V gene's germline CDR1 is MGHRA and CDR2 YSYEKL. Between the trimmed V and J ends, which lost 0 bases and 4 bases, there was a span of 15 bases. CDR3 sequence: CASSQESTGDFYGYTF. Written as DNA, the CDR3 is TGCGCCAGCAGCCAAGAATCTACGGGGGACTTCTATGGCTACACCTTC.

This clonotype was detected ten times or more. This chain joins TRBV4-1 and TRBJ2-4; D perhaps matches TRBD1 (5 bases). Per germline, CDR1 MGHRA and CDR2 YSYEKL. The CDR3 is made up of 15 amino acids. The germline V and J ends were trimmed by 6 bases and 0 bases, with 12 bases remaining between them. CDR3 region: CASSPDKLAKNIQYF. In nucleotides, the CDR3 is TGCGCCAGCAGTCCGGACAAGCTAGCCAAAAACATTCAGTACTTC.

This clonotype showed up many times. This chain's CDR3 is CASRRDLPSTEAFF. In nucleotides, the CDR3 is TGTGCCAGCAGGCGGGACTTACCGAGCACTGAAGCTTTCTTT. The chain joins TRBV12-3 or TRBV12-4 to TRBJ1-1; possibly TRBD1 for D (5 bases). V dropped 6 bases and J dropped 4 bases, with 15 bases sitting between them. This CDR3 has 14 residues.

This chain uses TRBV25-1 with TRBJ1-1, with D hard to call. The CDR3 contains 12 residues. The ends were cut back, 6 bases at V and 3 bases at J, with 8 bases in the middle. Germline-derived CDR1 and CDR2 are MGHDK and SYGVNS. CDR3 protein: CASRNLYTEAFF. In DNA form, the CDR3 reads TGTGCCAGCAGGAACTTGTACACTGAAGCTTTCTTT. Full variable domain (rest looked up from reference TRBV25-1 and TRBJ1-1): EADIYQTPRYLVIGTGKKITLECSQTMGHDKMYWYQQDPGMELHLIHYSYGVNSTEKGDLSSESTVSRIRTEHFPLTLESARPSHTSQYLCASRNLYTEAFFGQGTRLTVV.

The DNA of the CDR3 is TGTGCCAGCAGTTTTGGACAGGGGGGTGTGGCTGAAGCTTTCTTT. Protein product: CASSFGQGGVAEAFF. J is TRBJ1-1 and V is TRBV12-3 or TRBV12-4; 10 bases map to TRBD1. The CDR3 consists of 15 residues. The trim removed 3 bases at V and 6 bases at J, leaving 7 bases unmatched.

This CDR3 is CASGSDTSYEQYF. CDR3 sequence (DNA): TGTGCTAGTGGTTCGGACACTTCCTACGAGCAGTACTTC. J is TRBJ2-7 and V is TRBV12-5; TRBD1 might be the D (5 bases). This CDR3 has 13 amino acids. Germline V gene sequence: CDR1 LGHNT, CDR2 FRNRAP. V was shortened by 4 bases and J by 1 base, with 8 bases between the two germline ends.

There are many counts of this clonotype. J is TRBJ2-1 and V is TRBV3-1, with 7 positions matching TRBD2. The CDR3 totals 17 residues. The germline V gene has CDR1 LGHDT and CDR2 YNNKEL (reference sequence). V trimming: 3 bases; J trimming: 13 bases; junction bases outside the gene matches: 21. The CDR3 DNA sequence: TGTGCCAGCAGCCAGGCCCCCGGGGCTAGCGGTGGGCGTTCCCAGTTCTTC. It specifies CASSQAPGASGGRSQFF.